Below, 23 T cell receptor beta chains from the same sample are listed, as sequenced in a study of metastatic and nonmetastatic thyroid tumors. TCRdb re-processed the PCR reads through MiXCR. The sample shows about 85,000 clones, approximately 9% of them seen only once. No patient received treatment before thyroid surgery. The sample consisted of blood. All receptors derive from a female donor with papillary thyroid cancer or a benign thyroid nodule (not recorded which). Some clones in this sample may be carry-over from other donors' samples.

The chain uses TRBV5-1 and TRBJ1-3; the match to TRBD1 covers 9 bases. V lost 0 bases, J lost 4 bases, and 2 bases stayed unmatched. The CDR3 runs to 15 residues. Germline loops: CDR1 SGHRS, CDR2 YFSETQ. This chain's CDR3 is CASSLVGQGGNTIYF. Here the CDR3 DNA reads TGCGCCAGCAGCTTGGTTGGACAGGGGGGAAACACCATATATTTT.

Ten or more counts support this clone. The CDR3 region is CASSEGGERRNQPQHF. CDR3 DNA: TGTGCCAGCAGCGAGGGGGGAGAGAGGCGCAATCAGCCCCAGCATTTT. The rearrangement joins TRBV9 to TRBJ1-5; D possibly corresponds to TRBD1 (6 bases). Germline V gene data show CDR1 as SGDLS and CDR2 as YYNGEE. V was trimmed by 3 bases and J by 2 bases, leaving 15 bases between them. CDR3 size: 16 residues.

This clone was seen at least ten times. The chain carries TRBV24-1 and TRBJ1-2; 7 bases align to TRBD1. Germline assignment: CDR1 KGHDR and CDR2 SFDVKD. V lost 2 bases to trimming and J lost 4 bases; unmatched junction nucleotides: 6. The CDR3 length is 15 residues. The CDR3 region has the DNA TGTGCCACCAGTGATTCAAGACAGGGCCTCTATGGCTACACCTTC. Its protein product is CATSDSRQGLYGYTF.

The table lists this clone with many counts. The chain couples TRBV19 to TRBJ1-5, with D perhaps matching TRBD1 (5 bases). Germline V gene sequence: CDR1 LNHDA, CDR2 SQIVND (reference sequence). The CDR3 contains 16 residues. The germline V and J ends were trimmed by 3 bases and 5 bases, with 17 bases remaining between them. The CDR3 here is CASSMRREGVHQPQHF. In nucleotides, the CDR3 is TGTGCCAGTAGTATGAGGAGGGAAGGGGTGCATCAGCCCCAGCATTTT.

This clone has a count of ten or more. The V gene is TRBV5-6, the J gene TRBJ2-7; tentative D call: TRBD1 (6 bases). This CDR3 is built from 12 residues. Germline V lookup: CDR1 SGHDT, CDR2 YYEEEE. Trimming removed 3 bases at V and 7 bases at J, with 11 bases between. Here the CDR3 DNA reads TGTGCCAGCAGCTCAGGGGTTGGGGAGCAGTACTTC. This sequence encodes CASSSGVGEQYF. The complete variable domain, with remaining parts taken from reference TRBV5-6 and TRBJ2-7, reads DAGVTQSPTHLIKTRGQQVTLRCSPKSGHDTVSWYQQALGQGPQFIFQYYEEEERQRGNFPDRFSGHQFPNYSSELNVNALLLGDSALYLCASSSGVGEQYFGPGTRLTVT.

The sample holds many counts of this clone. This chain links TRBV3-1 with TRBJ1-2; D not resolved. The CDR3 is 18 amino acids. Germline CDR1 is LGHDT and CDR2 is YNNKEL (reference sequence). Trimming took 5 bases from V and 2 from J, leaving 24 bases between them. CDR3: CASSYQTSVSQANYGYTF. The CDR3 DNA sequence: TGTGCCAGCAGCTACCAGACCTCAGTCTCCCAAGCAAACTATGGCTACACCTTC.

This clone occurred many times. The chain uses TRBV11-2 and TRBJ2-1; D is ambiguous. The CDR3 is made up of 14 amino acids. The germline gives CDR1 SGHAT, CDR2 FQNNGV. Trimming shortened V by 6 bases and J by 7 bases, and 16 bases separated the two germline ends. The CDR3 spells CASRKSAAMNEQFF. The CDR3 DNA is TGTGCCAGCAGAAAGTCTGCGGCGATGAATGAGCAGTTCTTC.

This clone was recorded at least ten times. The CDR3 reads CASSPQGTGEGNEQFF. Written as DNA, the CDR3 is TGTGCCAGCAGTCCTCAGGGGACAGGAGAGGGCAATGAGCAGTTCTTC. V usage is TRBV6-1 and J usage is TRBJ2-1; 8 nucleotides line up with TRBD1. CDR3 length: 16 residues. Unmatched junction bases numbered 12, after V lost 5 bases and J lost 6 bases. Germline V lookup: CDR1 MNHNS, CDR2 SASEGT.

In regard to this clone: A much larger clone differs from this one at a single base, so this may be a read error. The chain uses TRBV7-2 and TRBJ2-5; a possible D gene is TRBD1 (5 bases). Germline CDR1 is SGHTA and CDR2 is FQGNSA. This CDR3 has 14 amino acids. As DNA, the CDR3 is TGTGCCAGCGGCTTAGGGTGGACACCAGAGACCAAGTACTTC. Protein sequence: CASGLGWTPETKYF.

The CDR3 is CASSLVVSSYNEQFF. The CDR3 nucleotides are TGCGCCAGCAGCTTGGTGGTTAGCTCCTACAATGAGCAGTTCTTC. The chain joins TRBV5-1 to TRBJ2-1, with D unclear. Germline CDR1 reads SGHRS; CDR2 reads YFSETQ. There are 15 residues in the CDR3. Trimming removed 0 bases at V and 0 bases at J, with 7 bases between.

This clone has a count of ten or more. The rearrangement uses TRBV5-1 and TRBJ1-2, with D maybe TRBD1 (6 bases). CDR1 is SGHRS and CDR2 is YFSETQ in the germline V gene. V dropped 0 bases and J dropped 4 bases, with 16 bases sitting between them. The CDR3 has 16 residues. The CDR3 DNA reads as TGCGCCAGCAGCTTGGCCGGAGGGAAGGGGGGCTATGGCTACACCTTC. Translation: CASSLAGGKGGYGYTF.

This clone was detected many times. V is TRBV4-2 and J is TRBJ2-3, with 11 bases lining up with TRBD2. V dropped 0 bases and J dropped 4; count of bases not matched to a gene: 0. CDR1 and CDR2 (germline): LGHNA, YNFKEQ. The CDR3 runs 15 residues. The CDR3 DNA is TGTGCCAGCAGCCAAGATAGCGGGGGGGCAGATACGCAGTATTTT. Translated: CASSQDSGGADTQYF.

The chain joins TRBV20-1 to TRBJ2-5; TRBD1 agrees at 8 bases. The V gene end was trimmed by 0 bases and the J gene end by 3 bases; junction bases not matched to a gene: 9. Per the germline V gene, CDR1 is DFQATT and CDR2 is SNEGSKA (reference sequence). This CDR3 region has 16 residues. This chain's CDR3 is CSARDVVQGAEETQYF. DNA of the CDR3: TGCAGTGCTAGAGATGTGGTCCAGGGGGCGGAAGAGACCCAGTACTTC.

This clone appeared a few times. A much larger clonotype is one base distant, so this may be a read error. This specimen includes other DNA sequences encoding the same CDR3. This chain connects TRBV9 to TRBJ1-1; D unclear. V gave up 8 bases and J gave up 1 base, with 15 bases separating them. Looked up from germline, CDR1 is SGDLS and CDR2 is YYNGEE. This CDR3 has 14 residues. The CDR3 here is CASTSLRGNTEAFF. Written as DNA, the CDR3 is TGTGCCAGTACCTCGTTGCGGGGGAACACTGAAGCTTTCTTT.

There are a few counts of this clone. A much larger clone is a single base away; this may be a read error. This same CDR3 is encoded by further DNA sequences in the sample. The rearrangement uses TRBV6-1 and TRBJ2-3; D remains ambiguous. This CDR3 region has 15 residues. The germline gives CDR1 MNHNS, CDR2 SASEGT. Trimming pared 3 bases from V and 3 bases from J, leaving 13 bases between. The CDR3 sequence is CASSERGHPTDTQYF. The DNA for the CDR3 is TGTGCCAGCAGTGAGAGAGGCCACCCGACAGATACGCAGTATTTT.

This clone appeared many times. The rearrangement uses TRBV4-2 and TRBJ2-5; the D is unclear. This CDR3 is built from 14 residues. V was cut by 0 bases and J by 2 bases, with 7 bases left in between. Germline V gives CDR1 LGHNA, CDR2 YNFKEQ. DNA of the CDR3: TGTGCCAGCAGCCAAGAGGGATTGCAAGAGACCCAGTACTTC. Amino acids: CASSQEGLQETQYF.

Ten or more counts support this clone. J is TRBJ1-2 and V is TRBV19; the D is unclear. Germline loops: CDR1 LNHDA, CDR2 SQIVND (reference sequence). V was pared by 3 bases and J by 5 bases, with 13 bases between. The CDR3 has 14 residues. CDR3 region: CASSIGSSFYGYTF. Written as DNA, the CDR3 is TGTGCCAGTAGTATTGGATCCTCATTTTATGGCTACACCTTC.

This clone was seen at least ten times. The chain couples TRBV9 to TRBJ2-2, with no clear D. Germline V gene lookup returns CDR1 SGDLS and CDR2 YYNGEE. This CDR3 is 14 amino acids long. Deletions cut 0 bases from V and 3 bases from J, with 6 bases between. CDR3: CASSVEVDTGELFF. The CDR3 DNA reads TGTGCCAGCAGCGTAGAAGTCGACACCGGGGAGCTGTTTTTT.

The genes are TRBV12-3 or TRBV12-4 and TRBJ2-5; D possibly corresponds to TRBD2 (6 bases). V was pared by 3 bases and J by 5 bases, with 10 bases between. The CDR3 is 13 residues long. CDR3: CASSLSGVETQYF. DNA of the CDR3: TGTGCCAGCAGTTTGTCGGGGGTTGAGACCCAGTACTTC.

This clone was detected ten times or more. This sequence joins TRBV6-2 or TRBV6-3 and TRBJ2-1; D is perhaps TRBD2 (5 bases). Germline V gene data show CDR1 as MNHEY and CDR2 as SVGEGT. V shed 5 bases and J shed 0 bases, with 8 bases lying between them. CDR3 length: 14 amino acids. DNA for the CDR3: TGTGCCAGCAGTCCGAGGGACTCCTACAATGAGCAGTTCTTC. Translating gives CASSPRDSYNEQFF.

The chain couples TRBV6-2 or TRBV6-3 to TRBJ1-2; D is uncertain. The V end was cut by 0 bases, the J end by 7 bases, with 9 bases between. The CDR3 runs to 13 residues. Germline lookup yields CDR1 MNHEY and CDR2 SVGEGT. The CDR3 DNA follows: TGTGCCAGCAGTTACTCGTTGGGGTTTGGCTACACCTTC. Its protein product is CASSYSLGFGYTF.

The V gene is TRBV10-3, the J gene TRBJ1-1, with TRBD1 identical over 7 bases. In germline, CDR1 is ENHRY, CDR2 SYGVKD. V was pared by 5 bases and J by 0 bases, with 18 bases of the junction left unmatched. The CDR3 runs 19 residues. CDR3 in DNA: TGTGCCATCAGTCTGCTACCGGGACAGAGACAACCGATGAACACTGAAGCTTTCTTT. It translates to CAISLLPGQRQPMNTEAFF.

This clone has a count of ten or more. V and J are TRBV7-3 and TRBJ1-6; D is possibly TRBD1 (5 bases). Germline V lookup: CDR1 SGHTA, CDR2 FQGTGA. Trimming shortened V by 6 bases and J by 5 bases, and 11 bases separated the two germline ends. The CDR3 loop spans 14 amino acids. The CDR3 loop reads CASRGTANNSPLHF. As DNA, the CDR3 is TGTGCCAGCAGAGGGACGGCCAATAATTCACCCCTCCACTTT.